This paragraph reports one TCR beta chain. The entry originates in a study of PD-1 blockade in classical Hodgkin lymphoma. This table comes from immunoSEQ multiplex PCR, and its TCRdb copy is limited to in-frame clones, with some not included. The data show roughly 50,000 clones, about 84% seen once. Every one of the patients relapsed after autologous stem cell transplantation (brentuximab vedotin exposure was variable). The CDR3 is 12 residues long. V lost 7 bases and J 14 bases, leaving 20 bases between the germline ends. CDR1 and CDR2 (germline): MNHNY, SVGAGI (reference sequence). The material sequenced was peripheral blood mononuclear cells (PBMCs), taken at baseline. The rearrangement uses TRBV6-6 and TRBJ1-2; D possibly corresponds to TRBD1 (6 bases). The sequence derives from a human donor with classical Hodgkin lymphoma. In DNA, the CDR3 is TGTGCCAGCACCGGGGGGCTGTCTCTCCAGACCTTC. Residues: CASTGGLSLQTF.